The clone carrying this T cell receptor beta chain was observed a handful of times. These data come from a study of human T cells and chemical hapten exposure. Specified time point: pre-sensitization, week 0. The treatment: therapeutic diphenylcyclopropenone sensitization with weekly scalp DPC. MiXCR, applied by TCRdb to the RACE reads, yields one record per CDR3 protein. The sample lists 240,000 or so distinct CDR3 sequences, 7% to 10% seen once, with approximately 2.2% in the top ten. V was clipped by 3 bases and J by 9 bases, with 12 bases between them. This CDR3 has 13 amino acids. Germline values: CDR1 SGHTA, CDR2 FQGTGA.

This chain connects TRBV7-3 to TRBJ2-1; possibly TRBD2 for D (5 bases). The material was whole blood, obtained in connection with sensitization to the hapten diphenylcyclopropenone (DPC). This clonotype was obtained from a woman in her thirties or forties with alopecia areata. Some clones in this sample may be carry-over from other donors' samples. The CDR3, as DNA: TGTGCCAGCAGCTTCAACGAACGGGGTGAGCAGTTCTTC. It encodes CASSFNERGEQFF.